Described below is a single TCR beta chain sequence and its context. Its matching antigen is unknown. One end of the junction varies from germline; a read error may be responsible. Germline V gives CDR1 GTSNPN, CDR2 SVGIG (reference sequence). The CDR3 consists of 11 residues. This record comes from a study of shared clonotypes between healthy human individuals. Across the whole study: Samples came from a couple of female and a few male donors aged 18 to 49.

Per the original data handling: Junction-only sequences produced by ImmunoSEQ had no quality scores, so filtering differed. The table came from immunoSEQ multiplex PCR; TCRdb's copy has only in-frame clones and leaves some out. D and trimming come from the DNA, and the V and J calls and clone size come from that table. The sample holds millions of clones, 95% seen once. Study-level points and caveats: Sampling involved blood alone; tissue repertoires likely differ.

The sequencing input was naive CD4+ T cells sorted from blood. Subset here: CD45RA+ positively selected. This chain connects TRBV30 to TRBJ1-2; 8 nucleotides align to TRBD1. The source of this sequence is a man in his late teens or twenties in good health. CDR3: CAWSVRTGLYF. The CDR3 nucleotides read TGTGCCTGGAGTGTACGGACAGGGCTTTATTTC.